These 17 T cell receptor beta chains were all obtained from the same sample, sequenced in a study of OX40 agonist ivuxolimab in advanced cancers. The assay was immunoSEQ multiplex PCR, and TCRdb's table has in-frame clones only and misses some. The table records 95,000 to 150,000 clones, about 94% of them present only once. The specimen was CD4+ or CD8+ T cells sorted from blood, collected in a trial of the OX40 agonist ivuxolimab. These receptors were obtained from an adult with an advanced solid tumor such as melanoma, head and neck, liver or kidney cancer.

CDR3 in DNA: TGTGCCAGCAGTCCCTCCGGGACAGGGAGCGAAGCTTTCTTT. It translates to CASSPSGTGSEAFF. The genes are TRBV6-6 and TRBJ1-1; 9 bases are shared with TRBD1. This CDR3 is 14 amino acids long. J gave up 8 bases and V 5 bases, and 9 bases lay outside the gene matches. Germline V CDR1 and CDR2: MNHNY, SVGAGI (reference sequence).

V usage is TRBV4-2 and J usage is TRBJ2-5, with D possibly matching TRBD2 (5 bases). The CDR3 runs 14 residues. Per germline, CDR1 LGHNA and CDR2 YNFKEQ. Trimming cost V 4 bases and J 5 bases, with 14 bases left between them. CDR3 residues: CASSRGLMGETQYF. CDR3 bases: TGTGCCAGCAGCCGCGGACTCATGGGTGAGACCCAGTACTTC.

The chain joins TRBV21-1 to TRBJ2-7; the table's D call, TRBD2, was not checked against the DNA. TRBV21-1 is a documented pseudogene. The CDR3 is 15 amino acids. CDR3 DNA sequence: TGTGCCAGCAGCAAAGGAAGGACGCCCGGGGACGAGCAGTACTTC. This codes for CASSKGRTPGDEQYF.

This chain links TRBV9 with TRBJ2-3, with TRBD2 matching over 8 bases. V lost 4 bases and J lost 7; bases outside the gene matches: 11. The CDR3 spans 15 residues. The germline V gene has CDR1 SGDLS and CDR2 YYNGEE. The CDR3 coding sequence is TGTGCCAGCAGCCTTAGCGGGGCCGCACCAAATACGCAGTATTTT. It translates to CASSLSGAAPNTQYF.

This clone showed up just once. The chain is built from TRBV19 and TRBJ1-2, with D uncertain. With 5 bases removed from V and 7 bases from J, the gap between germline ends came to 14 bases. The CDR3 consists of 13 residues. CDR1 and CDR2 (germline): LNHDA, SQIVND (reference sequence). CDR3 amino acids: CASSESSSSGYTF. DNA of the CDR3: TGTGCCAGTAGTGAATCCTCGTCAAGTGGCTACACCTTC.

DNA for the CDR3: TGTGCCAGCAGCTGGACAGGGGGAGGCCAAGAGACCCAGTACTTC. It codes for CASSWTGGGQETQYF. This chain joins TRBV11-3 and TRBJ2-5, with TRBD1 matching 10 bases. The CDR3 spans 15 residues. The germline V gene has CDR1 SGHNT and CDR2 YENEEA. Unmatched junction bases numbered 3, after V lost 4 bases and J lost 1 base.

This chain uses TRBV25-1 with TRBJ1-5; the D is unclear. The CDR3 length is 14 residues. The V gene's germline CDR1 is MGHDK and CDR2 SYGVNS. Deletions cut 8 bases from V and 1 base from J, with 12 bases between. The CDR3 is CASALPGSNQPQHF. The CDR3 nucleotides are TGTGCCAGCGCCCTCCCGGGGAGCAATCAGCCCCAGCATTTT.

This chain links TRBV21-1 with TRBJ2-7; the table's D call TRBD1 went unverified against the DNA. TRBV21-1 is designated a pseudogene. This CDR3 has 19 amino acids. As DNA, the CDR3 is TGTGCCAGCAGCTGCCTAAAGATTGACAGGGTTCGGCGGGATGGCGAGCAGTACTTC. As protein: CASSCLKIDRVRRDGEQYF.

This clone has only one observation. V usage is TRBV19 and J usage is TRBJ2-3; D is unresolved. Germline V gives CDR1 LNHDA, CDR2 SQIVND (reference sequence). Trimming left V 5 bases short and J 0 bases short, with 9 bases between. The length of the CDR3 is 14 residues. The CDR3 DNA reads TGTGCCAGTAGTCCCCCGGGCAGCACAGATACGCAGTATTTT. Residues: CASSPPGSTDTQYF.

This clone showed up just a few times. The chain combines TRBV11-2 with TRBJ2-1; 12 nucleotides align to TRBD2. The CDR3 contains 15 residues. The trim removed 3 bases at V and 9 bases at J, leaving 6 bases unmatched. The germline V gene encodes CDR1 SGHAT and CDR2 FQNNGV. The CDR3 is CASSFRGLAGLEQFF. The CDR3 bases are TGTGCCAGCAGCTTTAGAGGACTAGCGGGACTTGAGCAGTTCTTC. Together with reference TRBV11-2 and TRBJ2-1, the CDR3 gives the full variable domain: EAGVAQSPRYKIIEKRQSVAFWCNPISGHATLYWYQQILGQGPKLLIQFQNNGVVDDSQLPKDRFSAERLKGVDSTLKIQPAKLEDSAVYLCASSFRGLAGLEQFFGPGTRLTVL.

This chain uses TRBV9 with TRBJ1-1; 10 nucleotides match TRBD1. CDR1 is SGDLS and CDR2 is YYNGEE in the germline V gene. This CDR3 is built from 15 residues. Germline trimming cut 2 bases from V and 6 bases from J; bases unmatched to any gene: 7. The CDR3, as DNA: TGTGCCAGCAGCGTGTTAGGGACAGGGGAGGCTGAAGCTTTCTTT. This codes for CASSVLGTGEAEAFF.

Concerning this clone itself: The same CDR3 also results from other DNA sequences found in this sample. The CDR3 DNA sequence: TGCGCCAGCAGCTTGGTTGGGTCCACTGAAGCTTTCTTT. It is translated as CASSLVGSTEAFF. The genes are TRBV5-1 and TRBJ1-1; D remains unclear. V dropped 0 bases and J dropped 4 bases, with 7 bases sitting between them. The germline V gene has CDR1 SGHRS and CDR2 YFSETQ. The CDR3 runs to 13 residues.

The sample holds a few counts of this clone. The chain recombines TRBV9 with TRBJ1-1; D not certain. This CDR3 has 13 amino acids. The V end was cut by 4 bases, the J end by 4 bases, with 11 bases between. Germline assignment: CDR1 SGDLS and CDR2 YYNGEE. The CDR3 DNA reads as TGTGCCAGCAGCCGGGCCGAAAGCACTGAAGCTTTCTTT. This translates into CASSRAESTEAFF.

DNA for the CDR3: TGTGCCAGCAGTGATAGAGGCAGGGGCCCGTCGGGGACCTTC. Translated: CASSDRGRGPSGTF. The chain uses TRBV2 and TRBJ1-2; D might be TRBD1 (6 bases). The CDR3 loop spans 14 amino acids. V shed 3 bases and J shed 14 bases, with 22 bases lying between them. The germline CDR1 and CDR2 sequences are SNHLY and FYNNEI.

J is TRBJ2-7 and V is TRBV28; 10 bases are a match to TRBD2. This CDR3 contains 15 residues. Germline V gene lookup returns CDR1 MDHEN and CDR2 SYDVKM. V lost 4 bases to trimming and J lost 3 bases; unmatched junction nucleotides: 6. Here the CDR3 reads CASSSGLAANYEQYF. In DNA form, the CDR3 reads TGTGCCAGCAGTTCCGGACTAGCGGCGAACTACGAGCAGTACTTC.

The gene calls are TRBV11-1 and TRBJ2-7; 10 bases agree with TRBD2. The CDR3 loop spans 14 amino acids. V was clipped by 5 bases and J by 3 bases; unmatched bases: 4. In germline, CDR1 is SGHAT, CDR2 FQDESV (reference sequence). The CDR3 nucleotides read TGTGCCAGCAGCCCCCTAGCGGGAGACTACGAGCAGTACTTC. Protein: CASSPLAGDYEQYF. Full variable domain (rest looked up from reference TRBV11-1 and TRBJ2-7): EAEVAQSPRYKITEKSQAVAFWCDPISGHATLYWYRQILGQGPELLVQFQDESVVDDSQLPKDRFSAERLKGVDSTLKIQPAELGDSAMYLCASSPLAGDYEQYFGPGTRLTVT.

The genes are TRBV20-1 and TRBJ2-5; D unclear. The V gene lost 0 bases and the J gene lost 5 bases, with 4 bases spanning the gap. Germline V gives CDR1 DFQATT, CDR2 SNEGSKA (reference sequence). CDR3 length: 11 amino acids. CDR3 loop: CSARDMETQYF. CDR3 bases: TGCAGTGCTAGAGATATGGAGACCCAGTACTTC.